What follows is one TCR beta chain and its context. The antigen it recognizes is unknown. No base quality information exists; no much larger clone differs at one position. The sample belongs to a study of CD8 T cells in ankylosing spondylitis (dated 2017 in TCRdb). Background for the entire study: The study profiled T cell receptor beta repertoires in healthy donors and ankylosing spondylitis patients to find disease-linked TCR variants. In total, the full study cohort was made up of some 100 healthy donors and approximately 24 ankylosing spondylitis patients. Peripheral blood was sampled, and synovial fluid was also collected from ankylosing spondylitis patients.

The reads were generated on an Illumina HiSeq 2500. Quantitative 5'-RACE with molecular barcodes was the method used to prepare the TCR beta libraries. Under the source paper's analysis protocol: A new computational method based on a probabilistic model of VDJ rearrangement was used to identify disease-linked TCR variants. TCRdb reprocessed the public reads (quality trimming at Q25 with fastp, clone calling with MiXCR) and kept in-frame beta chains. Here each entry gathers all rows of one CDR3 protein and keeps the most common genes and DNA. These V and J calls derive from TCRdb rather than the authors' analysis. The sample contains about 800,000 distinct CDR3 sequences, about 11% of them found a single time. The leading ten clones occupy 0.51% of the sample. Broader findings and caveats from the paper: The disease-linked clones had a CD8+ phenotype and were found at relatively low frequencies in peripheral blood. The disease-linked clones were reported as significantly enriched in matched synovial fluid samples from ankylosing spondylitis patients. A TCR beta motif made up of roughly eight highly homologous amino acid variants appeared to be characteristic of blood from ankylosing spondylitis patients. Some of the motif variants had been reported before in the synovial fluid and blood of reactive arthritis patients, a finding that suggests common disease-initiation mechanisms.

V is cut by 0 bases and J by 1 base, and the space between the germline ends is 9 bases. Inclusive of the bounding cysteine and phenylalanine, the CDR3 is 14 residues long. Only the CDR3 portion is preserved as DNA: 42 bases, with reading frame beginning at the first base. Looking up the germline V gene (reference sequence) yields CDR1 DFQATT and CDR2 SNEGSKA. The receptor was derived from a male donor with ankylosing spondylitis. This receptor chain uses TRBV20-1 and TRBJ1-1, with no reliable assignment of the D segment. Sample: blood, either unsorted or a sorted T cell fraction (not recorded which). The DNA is TGCAGTGCTAGAGATTGGGGATGGAACACTGAAGCTTTCTTT. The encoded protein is CSARDWGWNTEAFF.